Shown below are 9 T cell receptor beta chains from a single sample sequenced in a study of shared clonotypes between healthy human individuals. Repertoires were generated with immunoSEQ multiplex PCR, while TCRdb's copy carries only in-frame clones and drops some. Among around 2.5 million clones, roughly 93% were seen once, and the ten largest hold approximately 0.35%. What was sequenced was naive CD4+ T cells from PBMCs. Specified subset: CD45RA+ positively selected. The receptors were sampled from a man younger than 30 in good health. Some clones in this sample may be carry-over from other donors' samples.

This clone was picked up one time. The V call is TRBV27, the J call TRBJ2-3, with 7 bases that match TRBD2. The CDR3 totals 14 residues. Germline V gene sequence: CDR1 MNHEY, CDR2 SMNVEV (reference sequence). Trimming removed 7 bases from V and 3 bases from J; junction bases left unmatched: 7. The CDR3 nucleotides read TGTGCCAGCACTGAAGCGGGACTGACAGATACGCAGTATTTT. Its translation: CASTEAGLTDTQYF.

The chain carries TRBV28 and TRBJ2-7, with D uncertain. Looked up from germline, CDR1 is MDHEN and CDR2 is SYDVKM. This CDR3 has 13 residues. V lost 6 bases and J 6 bases, leaving 15 bases between the germline ends. DNA for the CDR3: TGTGCCAGCAGACCGGACCCGGGCGGCGAGCAGTACTTC. Its translation: CASRPDPGGEQYF. Supplemented by reference TRBV28 and TRBJ2-7, the full variable domain reads DVKVTQSSRYLVKRTGEKVFLECVQDMDHENMFWYRQDPGLGLRLIYFSYDVKMKEKGDIPEGYSVSREKKERFSLILESASTNQTSMYLCASRPDPGGEQYFGPGTRLTVT.

The chain is built from TRBV11-2 and TRBJ1-2; D might be TRBD1 (6 bases). The ends were cut back, 5 bases at V and 3 bases at J, with 16 bases in the middle. From germline, CDR1 is SGHAT and CDR2 FQNNGV. The CDR3 has 15 amino acids. The CDR3 sequence: CASSPKTGEDYGYTF. The CDR3 nucleotides are TGTGCCAGCAGCCCAAAGACAGGAGAGGACTATGGCTACACCTTC.

This chain links TRBV6-1 with TRBJ2-2; D possibly uses TRBD1 or TRBD2 (6 bases each). Trimming took off 2 bases at V and 4 bases at J, with 14 bases between the two ends. CDR1 and CDR2 from the germline V gene are MNHNS and SASEGT. The CDR3 contains 16 residues. CDR3: CASSEMGARGTGELFF. CDR3 DNA: TGTGCCAGCAGTGAAATGGGGGCGCGGGGCACCGGGGAGCTGTTTTTT.

This chain connects TRBV5-1 to TRBJ1-5; TRBD1 aligns across 7 bases. The CDR3 runs 18 residues. CDR1 SGHRS and CDR2 YFSETQ come from the germline V gene. Trimming removed 0 bases from V and 3 bases from J; junction bases left unmatched: 12. The CDR3 DNA is TGCGCCAGCAGCTTGGGTACGGTGGGGGACAGTTACAATCAGCCCCAGCATTTT. Its translation is CASSLGTVGDSYNQPQHF.

The count of this clone is one. The J gene is TRBJ1-4, the V gene TRBV5-3; 7 bases fit TRBD1. TRBV5-3 is given ORF status, its function remaining uncertain. This CDR3 spans 17 amino acids. Trimming removed 4 bases from V and 0 bases from J; junction bases left unmatched: 9. The CDR3: CARSLDRAGATNEKLFF. CDR3 in DNA: TGTGCCAGAAGCCTAGACAGGGCCGGTGCAACTAATGAAAAACTGTTTTTT.

The chain employs TRBV28 and TRBJ1-2; D possibly corresponds to TRBD1 (5 bases). V lost 5 bases and J lost 4, with 14 bases in between. The length of the CDR3 is 14 residues. Per the germline V gene, CDR1 is MDHEN and CDR2 is SYDVKM. The CDR3 is CASSPPGGAYGYTF. The CDR3, as DNA: TGTGCCAGCAGTCCCCCGGGAGGGGCCTATGGCTACACCTTC.

A word on this clone: Other DNA sequences in this specimen translate into the identical CDR3. This chain uses TRBV9 with TRBJ2-2; D is uncertain. Germline loops: CDR1 SGDLS, CDR2 YYNGEE. The germline V and J ends were trimmed by 0 bases and 2 bases, with 11 bases remaining between them. The CDR3 extends over 16 amino acids. The DNA for the CDR3 is TGTGCCAGCAGCGTAGGGTTAGCAGCAAACACCGGGGAGCTGTTTTTT. Translation gives CASSVGLAANTGELFF.

On this clone itself: This sample also contains other DNA sequences that code for the same CDR3. In nucleotides, the CDR3 is TGCGCCAGCAGCTTTTCCAGCGGATCCTACGAGCAGTACTTC. It yields the protein CASSFSSGSYEQYF. The V and J genes are TRBV5-1 and TRBJ2-7, with D possibly being TRBD2 (5 bases). Trimming pared 2 bases from V and 1 base from J, leaving 10 bases between. The germline V gene has CDR1 SGHRS and CDR2 YFSETQ. The CDR3 extends over 14 amino acids.